The following is a T cell receptor beta chain sequence with its context. What it binds is not known. This specimen belongs to a study of shared clonotypes between healthy human individuals. Study-wide findings and caveats: Sharing across a few donors was seen in 4.5% to 5.5% of naive CD4 clonotypes.

The CDR3 is made up of 14 amino acids. Per germline, CDR1 MDHEN and CDR2 SYDVKM. TCRdb's copy holds only in-frame clones and misses some; the assay was immunoSEQ multiplex PCR. In the table there are about 2.1 million clones, just over 90% of which are singletons. Naive-designated CD8 cells lacked CD45RO, were positively enriched for CCR7, and omitted terminally differentiated effector memory CD45RA+ cells. The chain has TRBV28 and TRBJ2-5; TRBD2 agrees at 11 bases. The J call is uncertain, as TRBJ2-7 better fits the DNA end. This sequence originates from a man between 18 and 35 years old in good health. Some clones in this sample may be carry-over from other donors' samples. Specimen: naive CD8+ T cells from PBMCs. The CDR3 sequence is CASRGTSGTYEQYF. The DNA for the CDR3 is TGTGCCAGCCGCGGGACTAGCGGAACCTACGAGCAGTACTTC.